This T cell receptor beta chain came from a study of blood T cell repertoires in COVID-19. Study-level background: COVID-19 samples, acute and convalescent, were from the United States, Italy and Spain. The cDNA or gDNA used as material had been derived from T cells, B-cell-depleted T cells, or PBMCs.

Measured with immunoSEQ multiplex PCR; TCRdb has only the in-frame clones, and not every one. The sample contains more than 85,000 clones, around 80% of which appear only once. In germline, CDR1 is SGHRS, CDR2 YFSETQ. This CDR3 spans 13 amino acids. The ends lost 4 bases at V and 10 bases at J; junction bases unmatched: 5. Sequencing was carried out using peripheral blood. This receptor was identified in an elderly woman with acute or convalescent COVID-19. V is TRBV5-1 and J is TRBJ2-1; 10 positions match TRBD1. The CDR3 loop reads CASSRQGAAEQFF. The DNA for the CDR3 is TGCGCCAGCAGCCGACAGGGGGCCGCGGAGCAGTTCTTC.